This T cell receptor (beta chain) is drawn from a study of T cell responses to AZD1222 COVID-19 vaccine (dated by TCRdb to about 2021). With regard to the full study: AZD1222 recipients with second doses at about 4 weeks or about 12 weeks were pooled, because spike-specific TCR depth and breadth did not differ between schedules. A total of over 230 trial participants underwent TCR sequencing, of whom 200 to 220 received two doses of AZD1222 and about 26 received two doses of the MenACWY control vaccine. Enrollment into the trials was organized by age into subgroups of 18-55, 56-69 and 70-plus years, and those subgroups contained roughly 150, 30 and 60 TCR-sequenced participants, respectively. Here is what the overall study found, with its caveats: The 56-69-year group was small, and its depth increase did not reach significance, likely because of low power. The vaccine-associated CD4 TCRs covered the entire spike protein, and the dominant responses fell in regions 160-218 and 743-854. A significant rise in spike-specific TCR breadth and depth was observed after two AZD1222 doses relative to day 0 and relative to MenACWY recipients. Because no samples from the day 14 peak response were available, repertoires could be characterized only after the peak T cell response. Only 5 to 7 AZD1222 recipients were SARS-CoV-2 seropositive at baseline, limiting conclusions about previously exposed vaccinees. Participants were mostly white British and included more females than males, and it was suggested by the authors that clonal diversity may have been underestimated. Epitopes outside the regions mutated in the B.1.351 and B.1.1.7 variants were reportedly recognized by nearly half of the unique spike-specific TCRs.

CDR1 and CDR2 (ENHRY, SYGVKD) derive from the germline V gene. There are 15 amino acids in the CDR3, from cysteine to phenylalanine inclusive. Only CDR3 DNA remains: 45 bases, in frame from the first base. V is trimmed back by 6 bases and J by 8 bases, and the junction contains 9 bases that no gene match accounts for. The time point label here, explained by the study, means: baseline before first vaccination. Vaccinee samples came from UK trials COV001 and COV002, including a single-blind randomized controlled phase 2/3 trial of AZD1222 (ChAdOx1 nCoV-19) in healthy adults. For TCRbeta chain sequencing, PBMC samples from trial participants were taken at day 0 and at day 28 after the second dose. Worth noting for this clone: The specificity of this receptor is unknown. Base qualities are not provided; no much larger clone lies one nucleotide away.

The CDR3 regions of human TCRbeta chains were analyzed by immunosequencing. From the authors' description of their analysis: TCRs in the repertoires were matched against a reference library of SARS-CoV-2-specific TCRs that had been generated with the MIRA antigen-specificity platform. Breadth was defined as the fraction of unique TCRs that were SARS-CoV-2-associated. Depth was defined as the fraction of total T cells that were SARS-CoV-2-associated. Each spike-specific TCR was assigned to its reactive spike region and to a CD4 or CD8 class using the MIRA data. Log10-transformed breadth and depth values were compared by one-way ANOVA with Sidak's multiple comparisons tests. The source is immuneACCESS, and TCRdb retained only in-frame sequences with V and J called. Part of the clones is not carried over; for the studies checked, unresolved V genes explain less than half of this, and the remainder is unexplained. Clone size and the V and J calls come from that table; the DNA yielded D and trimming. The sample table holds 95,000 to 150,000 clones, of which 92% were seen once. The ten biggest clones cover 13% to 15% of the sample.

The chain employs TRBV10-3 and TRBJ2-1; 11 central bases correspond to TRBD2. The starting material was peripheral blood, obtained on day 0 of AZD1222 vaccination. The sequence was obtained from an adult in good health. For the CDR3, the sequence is CAIRTGLAVLDEQFF. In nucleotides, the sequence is TGTGCCATCAGGACGGGACTAGCGGTCTTGGATGAGCAGTTCTTC.